The 32 T cell receptor beta chains listed next were all sequenced from one sample in a study of cytomegalovirus exposure and HLA in healthy donors (dated by TCRdb to about 2017). Libraries came from the immunoSEQ multiplex PCR assay. For the multiplex PCR, a mixture combining 60 forward primers for TCR Vbeta segments and 13 reverse primers for TCR Jbeta segments was used. Sourced from immuneACCESS, this table was stored by TCRdb with only in-frame sequences that have V and J called. A share of the clones is absent; for the studies checked, an unresolved V gene accounts for under half, and the remainder has no known explanation. This sample lists about 120,000 clones; approximately 84% were detected once. Of the sample, over 0.2% falls within the top ten clones. Sequenced sample: PBMCs. These receptors were taken from a man aged 50 to 60 in good health and CMV-seronegative.

This clone was observed a single time. This sequence joins TRBV10-3 and TRBJ2-5, with D hard to call. V was cut by 5 bases and J by 2 bases, with 12 bases left in between. This CDR3 is 14 amino acids long. Germline CDR1 reads ENHRY; CDR2 reads SYGVKD. Written as DNA, the CDR3 is TGTGCCATCAGTCCCCTCGGAGTTCAAGAGACCCAGTACTTC. Its protein is CAISPLGVQETQYF.

This rearrangement joins TRBV9 to TRBJ1-2; maybe TRBD1 (5 bases). From germline, CDR1 is SGDLS and CDR2 YYNGEE. The V end lost 0 bases, the J end lost 5 bases, and 14 bases lay between the germline ends. The CDR3 is made up of 15 amino acids. CDR3: CASSVVPSGGYGYTF. The CDR3 coding sequence is TGTGCCAGCAGCGTAGTCCCCTCGGGGGGATATGGCTACACCTTC.

This clone was seen once. This rearrangement joins TRBV27 to TRBJ2-7; a possible D gene is TRBD2 (6 bases). Germline V gene sequence: CDR1 MNHEY, CDR2 SMNVEV (reference sequence). V shed 5 bases and J shed 0 bases, with 11 bases lying between them. This CDR3 is built from 14 residues. Written as DNA, the CDR3 is TGTGCCAGCAGTCCGGGGACTTTCTCCTACGAGCAGTACTTC. Translating it yields CASSPGTFSYEQYF.

The chain has TRBV2 and TRBJ1-4, with D possibly TRBD1 on 6 matching bases. This CDR3 comprises 15 residues. Trimming cost V 5 bases and J 8 bases, with 18 bases left between them. Germline loops: CDR1 SNHLY, CDR2 FYNNEI. CDR3 nucleotide sequence: TGTGCCAGCAGTCGAACAGGGCTAGTCTCCGAAAAACTGTTTTTT. Translation: CASSRTGLVSEKLFF. Combining the CDR3 with reference TRBV2 and TRBJ1-4 gives the whole variable domain EPEVTQTPSHQVTQMGQEVILRCVPISNHLYFYWYRQILGQKVEFLVSFYNNEISEKSEIFDDQFSVERPDGSNFTLKIRSTKLEDSAMYFCASSRTGLVSEKLFFGSGTQLSVL.

This clone was counted between two and nine times. The rearrangement links TRBV28 to TRBJ2-7, with 8 bases lining up with TRBD1. CDR1 and CDR2 from the germline V gene are MDHEN and SYDVKM. The CDR3 covers 15 residues. V shed 1 base and J 5 bases; nucleotides not matched to a gene: 7. The CDR3 DNA sequence: TGTGCCAGCAGTTTATTCACACCAGGGGGCAACGAGCAGTACTTC. This codes for CASSLFTPGGNEQYF.

The V gene is TRBV28, the J gene TRBJ2-7; D ambiguous. With 10 bases removed from V and 2 bases from J, the gap between germline ends came to 15 bases. Germline V gene lookup returns CDR1 MDHEN and CDR2 SYDVKM. This CDR3 spans 13 amino acids. CDR3 DNA sequence: TGTGCCATCCAAGACGGAGCGACCTACGAGCAGTACTTC. Protein: CAIQDGATYEQYF. Combining the CDR3 with reference TRBV28 and TRBJ2-7 gives the whole variable domain DVKVTQSSRYLVKRTGEKVFLECVQDMDHENMFWYRQDPGLGLRLIYFSYDVKMKEKGDIPEGYSVSREKKERFSLILESASTNQTSMYLCAIQDGATYEQYFGPGTRLTVT.

This clone came up once. V and J are TRBV27 and TRBJ1-5, with 7 bases lining up with TRBD1. The germline V gene has CDR1 MNHEY and CDR2 SMNVEV (reference sequence). V lost 2 bases, J lost 0 bases, and 4 bases stayed unmatched. This CDR3 has 16 amino acids. In nucleotides, the CDR3 is TGTGCCAGCAGTTTAAGGGGGCTAAATAGCAATCAGCCCCAGCATTTT. Amino acid sequence: CASSLRGLNSNQPQHF.

The chain employs TRBV29-1 and TRBJ1-3; 8 bases are shared with TRBD1. Germline-derived CDR1 and CDR2 are SQVTM and ANQGSEA. With V trimmed by 8 bases and J by 3 bases, 12 bases remained unmatched. The CDR3 contains 15 residues. The CDR3 sequence: CSIATGASVGNTIYF. In nucleotides, the CDR3 is TGCAGCATCGCGACAGGGGCTTCCGTTGGAAACACCATATATTTT.

This chain links TRBV15 with TRBJ2-1; possibly TRBD2 for D (7 bases). The V and J ends lost 5 bases and 6 bases respectively, with 26 bases between them. There are 18 residues in the CDR3. CDR1 LNHNV and CDR2 YYDKDF come from the germline V gene (reference sequence). The CDR3 nucleotides read TGTGCCACCAGCCGGTCTCTCGGCGGGAGTCCCAGGGGCAATGAGCAGTTCTTC. This translates into CATSRSLGGSPRGNEQFF.

A note on this clone: This same CDR3 is encoded by further DNA sequences in the sample. This chain uses TRBV2 with TRBJ1-1; 10 bases line up with TRBD1. V gave up 4 bases and J gave up 3 bases; unmatched junction bases: 2. Germline values: CDR1 SNHLY, CDR2 FYNNEI. The CDR3 has 14 amino acids. The CDR3 protein is CASSADRGDTEAFF. The DNA of the CDR3 is TGTGCCAGCAGTGCGGACAGGGGGGACACTGAAGCTTTCTTT.

The chain uses TRBV7-9 and TRBJ2-3; TRBD2 matches 7 bases. The ends lost 6 bases at V and 1 base at J; junction bases unmatched: 7. Germline-derived CDR1 and CDR2 are SEHNR and FQNEAQ (reference sequence). This CDR3 is built from 15 residues. The CDR3 nucleotides are TGTGCCAGCAGTTCGCCTAGCGGCCGCACAGATACGCAGTATTTT. This codes for CASSSPSGRTDTQYF. The full variable domain, rest sourced from reference TRBV7-9 and TRBJ2-3, is DTGVSQNPRHKITKRGQNVTFRCDPISEHNRLYWYRQTLGQGPEFLTYFQNEAQLEKSRLLSDRFSAERPKGSFSTLEIQRTEQGDSAMYLCASSSPSGRTDTQYFGPGTRLTVL.

The gene calls are TRBV5-1 and TRBJ2-5, with a possible D match to TRBD2 (5 bases). Trimming took off 3 bases at V and 6 bases at J, with 15 bases between the two ends. The CDR3 loop spans 14 amino acids. CDR1 is SGHRS and CDR2 is YFSETQ in the germline V gene. The CDR3 nucleotides are TGCGCCAGCAGCTCTGCTAGAGGGAAAAAGACCCAGTACTTC. Translation: CASSSARGKKTQYF. Drawing the rest from reference TRBV5-1 and TRBJ2-5, the complete variable domain is KAGVTQTPRYLIKTRGQQVTLSCSPISGHRSVSWYQQTPGQGLQFLFEYFSETQRNKGNFPGRFSGRQFSNSRSEMNVSTLELGDSALYLCASSSARGKKTQYFGPGTRLLVL.

This clone was observed once. The V gene is TRBV29-1, the J gene TRBJ2-3; 8 bases are a match to TRBD2. Germline-derived CDR1 and CDR2 are SQVTM and ANQGSEA. The CDR3 spans 13 residues. V lost 6 bases, J lost 1 base, and 3 bases stayed unmatched. CDR3 sequence (DNA): TGCAGCGTAGTGACTAGCGGCACAGATACGCAGTATTTT. Translating it yields CSVVTSGTDTQYF.

This clone was picked up a small number of times. The J gene is TRBJ1-3, the V gene TRBV19; D is unclear. The CDR3 has 15 amino acids. The V gene lost 0 bases and the J gene lost 4 bases, with 10 bases spanning the gap. Germline V lookup: CDR1 LNHDA, CDR2 SQIVND (reference sequence). As DNA, the CDR3 is TGTGCCAGTAGTATAGATCGGGAATTCGGAAACACCATATATTTT. Translation: CASSIDREFGNTIYF.

V gene TRBV7-4 combines with J gene TRBJ2-7; 7 nucleotides align to TRBD2. Germline assignment: CDR1 SGHVT and CDR2 SQSDAQ. This CDR3 is 14 amino acids long. With V trimmed by 3 bases and J by 0 bases, 2 bases remained unmatched. This CDR3 reads CASSFGEGSYEQYF. CDR3 DNA sequence: TGTGCCAGCAGCTTCGGGGAGGGCTCCTACGAGCAGTACTTC.

Many counts were recorded for this clone. The chain links TRBV7-6 to TRBJ2-7; a weak D match, TRBD1 (5 bases). The CDR3 extends over 13 amino acids. CDR1 is SGHVS and CDR2 is FNYEAQ in the germline V gene. V was shortened by 3 bases and J by 6 bases, with 12 bases between the two germline ends. This CDR3 reads CASSFGFQGEQYF. The DNA for the CDR3 is TGTGCCAGCAGCTTCGGCTTTCAGGGCGAGCAGTACTTC.

The V call is TRBV14, the J call TRBJ1-2; D is uncertain. Germline CDR1 and CDR2: SGHDN and FVKESK. The CDR3 runs to 14 residues. V dropped 2 bases and J dropped 8 bases, with 15 bases sitting between them. CDR3 nucleotide sequence: TGTGCCAGCAGCCAATTAAGCGGTTTTGGCGGCTACACCTTC. Residues: CASSQLSGFGGYTF.

CDR3: CASQPVSGSTDTQYF. In nucleotides, the CDR3 is TGTGCCAGTCAACCAGTTAGCGGGAGCACAGATACGCAGTATTTT. The V call is TRBV18, the J call TRBJ2-3, with 7 bases aligning to TRBD2. The CDR3 length is 15 residues. V gave up 9 bases and J gave up 0 bases; unmatched junction bases: 9. CDR1 is KGHSH and CDR2 is LQKENI in the germline V gene.

The V gene is TRBV19, the J gene TRBJ2-2; a possible D gene is TRBD1 (6 bases). Germline CDR1 is LNHDA and CDR2 is SQIVND (reference sequence). V shed 7 bases and J shed 0 bases, with 9 bases lying between them. This CDR3 comprises 14 residues. In nucleotides, the CDR3 is TGTGCCAGTATGAACAGGGCGAACACCGGGGAGCTGTTTTTT. Translation: CASMNRANTGELFF. The full variable domain, in which reference TRBV19 and TRBJ2-2 provide the parts outside the CDR3, is DGGITQSPKYLFRKEGQNVTLSCEQNLNHDAMYWYRQDPGQGLRLIYYSQIVNDFQKGDIAEGYSVSREKKESFPLTVTSAQKNPTAFYLCASMNRANTGELFFGEGSRLTVL.

In this sample, this clone turned up a few times. CDR3 sequence (DNA): TGTGCCAGCAGCTTGTTTTTGTTAGTAGACGAGCAGTACTTC. Protein sequence: CASSLFLLVDEQYF. The chain is built from TRBV7-2 and TRBJ2-7, with no clear D. V shed 3 bases and J shed 5 bases, with 14 bases lying between them. CDR3 length: 14 residues. The germline gives CDR1 SGHTA, CDR2 FQGNSA.

V usage is TRBV7-2 and J usage is TRBJ2-7, with 9 bases that match TRBD1. Germline values: CDR1 SGHTA, CDR2 FQGNSA. With V trimmed by 0 bases and J by 3 bases, 3 bases remained unmatched. This CDR3 is built from 15 residues. This chain's CDR3 is CASSLAQGAHYEQYF. The CDR3 DNA follows: TGTGCCAGCAGCTTAGCACAGGGGGCTCACTACGAGCAGTACTTC.

The genes are TRBV30 and TRBJ2-7, with TRBD1 identical over 7 bases. The CDR3 is 15 amino acids. The ends lost 1 base at V and 9 bases at J; junction bases unmatched: 15. Germline CDR1 GTSNPN, CDR2 SVGIG (reference sequence). The chain's CDR3 is CAWSAHGTDSRGQYF. Written as DNA, the CDR3 is TGTGCCTGGAGTGCCCACGGGACAGATTCTCGGGGGCAGTACTTC.

The chain uses TRBV29-1 and TRBJ2-1; D call uncertain. This CDR3 is built from 11 residues. The V gene lost 6 bases and the J gene lost 2 bases, with 5 bases spanning the gap. Looked up from germline, CDR1 is SQVTM and CDR2 is ANQGSEA. In DNA, the CDR3 is TGCAGCGTATCGGCCTACAATGAGCAGTTCTTC. This translates into CSVSAYNEQFF.

This clone has more than one count but fewer than ten. The genes are TRBV19 and TRBJ2-5, with 9 nucleotides matching TRBD1. The CDR3 spans 13 residues. Trimming at V came to 7 bases and at J to 5 bases, leaving 5 bases not matched to a gene. Germline lookup yields CDR1 LNHDA and CDR2 SQIVND (reference sequence). CDR3 DNA: TGTGCCAGTAACATGGACAGGGGTGAGACCCAGTACTTC. This codes for CASNMDRGETQYF.

This clone was counted a few times. This chain connects TRBV18 to TRBJ1-2; TRBD1 agrees at 8 bases. Germline CDR1 and CDR2: KGHSH and LQKENI. The CDR3 covers 16 residues. V gave up 3 bases and J gave up 3 bases; unmatched junction bases: 9. CDR3 in amino acids: CASSPRRGQGYYGYTF. The CDR3 bases are TGTGCCAGCTCACCTCGCAGGGGGCAAGGGTACTATGGCTACACCTTC.

This chain connects TRBV7-3 to TRBJ2-6; D uncertain. The germline V gene encodes CDR1 SGHTA and CDR2 FQGTGA. Trimming removed 2 bases at V and 1 base at J, with 12 bases between. This CDR3 is 17 amino acids long. The CDR3 DNA reads as TGTGCCAGCAGCTTACCCCCCCTACTGTCTGGGGCCAACGTCCTGACTTTC. Encoded protein: CASSLPPLLSGANVLTF.

The rearrangement links TRBV28 to TRBJ2-2; D is unresolved. From germline, CDR1 is MDHEN and CDR2 SYDVKM. The CDR3 consists of 13 residues. V shed 5 bases and J shed 6 bases, with 10 bases lying between them. The CDR3 DNA follows: TGTGCCAGCAGTCTACGGTGGTCCGGGGAGCTGTTTTTT. This encodes CASSLRWSGELFF. Variable domain in full (rest from reference TRBV28 and TRBJ2-2): DVKVTQSSRYLVKRTGEKVFLECVQDMDHENMFWYRQDPGLGLRLIYFSYDVKMKEKGDIPEGYSVSREKKERFSLILESASTNQTSMYLCASSLRWSGELFFGEGSRLTVL.

V is TRBV27 and J is TRBJ1-1; maybe TRBD1 (5 bases). The germline V gene encodes CDR1 MNHEY and CDR2 SMNVEV (reference sequence). Trimming removed 1 base from V and 5 bases from J, with 11 bases in between. The CDR3 covers 14 residues. CDR3 protein: CASSLWREGTEAFF. The CDR3 nucleotides read TGTGCCAGCAGTTTATGGAGGGAGGGGACTGAAGCTTTCTTT.

This CDR3 reads CASRQGLSYEQYF. For the CDR3, the DNA is TGTGCCAGTAGGCAGGGGCTCTCCTACGAGCAGTACTTC. The genes are TRBV19 and TRBJ2-5; TRBD1 is a possible D gene (6 bases). The DNA end lines up better with TRBJ2-7; the J call may be wrong. CDR3 size: 13 residues. Germline-derived CDR1 and CDR2 are LNHDA and SQIVND (reference sequence).

This clone was recorded only once. V gene TRBV5-4 combines with J gene TRBJ2-1; a possible D gene is TRBD2 (7 bases). Germline assignment: CDR1 SGHNT and CDR2 YYREEE (reference sequence). Trimming shortened V by 4 bases and J by 9 bases, and 26 bases separated the two germline ends. The CDR3 totals 17 residues. The CDR3 here is CASSPEVGAGRGGEQFF. CDR3 sequence (DNA): TGTGCCAGCAGCCCCGAGGTGGGAGCGGGGAGGGGGGGTGAGCAGTTCTTC.

This chain joins TRBV7-8 and TRBJ2-3, with 8 bases that match TRBD1. This CDR3 is built from 16 residues. Germline loops: CDR1 SGHVS, CDR2 FQNEAQ. With V trimmed by 1 base and J by 6 bases, 9 bases remained unmatched. The CDR3 coding sequence is TGTGCCAGCAGCTTAGTGACACAGGGGGTTCAGGATACGCAGTATTTT. This codes for CASSLVTQGVQDTQYF.

V and J are TRBV9 and TRBJ1-3, with D tentatively TRBD1 (5 bases). V was shortened by 0 bases and J by 4 bases, with 14 bases between the two germline ends. CDR3 length: 16 residues. Germline CDR1 and CDR2: SGDLS and YYNGEE. The chain's CDR3 is CASSVEGGDVGNTIYF. For the CDR3, the DNA is TGTGCCAGCAGCGTAGAAGGAGGGGATGTAGGAAACACCATATATTTT.